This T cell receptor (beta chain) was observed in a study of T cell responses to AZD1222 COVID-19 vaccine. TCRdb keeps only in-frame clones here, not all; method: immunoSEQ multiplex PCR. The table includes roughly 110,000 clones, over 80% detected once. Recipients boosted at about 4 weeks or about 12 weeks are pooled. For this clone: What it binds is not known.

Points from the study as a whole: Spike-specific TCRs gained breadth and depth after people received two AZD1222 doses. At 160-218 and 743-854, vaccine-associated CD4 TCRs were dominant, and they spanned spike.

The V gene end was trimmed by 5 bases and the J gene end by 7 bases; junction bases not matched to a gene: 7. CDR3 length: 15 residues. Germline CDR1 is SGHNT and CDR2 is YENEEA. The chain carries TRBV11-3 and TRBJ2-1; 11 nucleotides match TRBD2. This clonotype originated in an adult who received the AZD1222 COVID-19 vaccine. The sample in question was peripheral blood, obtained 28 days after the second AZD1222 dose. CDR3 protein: CASSLTSGRENEQFF. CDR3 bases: TGTGCCAGCAGCCTAACTAGCGGGAGAGAAAATGAGCAGTTCTTC.